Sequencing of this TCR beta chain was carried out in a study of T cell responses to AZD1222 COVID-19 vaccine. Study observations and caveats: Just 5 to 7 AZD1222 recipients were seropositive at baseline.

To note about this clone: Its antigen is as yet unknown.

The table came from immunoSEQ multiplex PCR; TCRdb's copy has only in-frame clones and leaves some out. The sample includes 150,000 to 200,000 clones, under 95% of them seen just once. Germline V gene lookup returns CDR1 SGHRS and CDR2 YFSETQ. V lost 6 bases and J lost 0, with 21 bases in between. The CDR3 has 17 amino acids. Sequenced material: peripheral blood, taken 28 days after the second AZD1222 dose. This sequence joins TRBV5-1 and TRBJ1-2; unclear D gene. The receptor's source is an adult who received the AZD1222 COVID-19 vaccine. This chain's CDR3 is CASTRYTYSQTNYGYTF. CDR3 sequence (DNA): TGCGCCAGCACCCGATATACGTACAGCCAAACTAACTATGGCTACACCTTC.